The 30 T cell receptor beta chains listed next were all sequenced from one sample in a study of PD-1 blockade in classical Hodgkin lymphoma. Each of the patients experienced relapse following autologous stem cell transplantation, and their brentuximab vedotin exposure differed. Using immunoSEQ multiplex PCR, the repertoire was profiled, and TCRdb retains in-frame clones only, with some absent. Found here are some 64,000 clones, around 91% of them singletons; the top ten hold around 16%. The sequencing here drew on peripheral blood mononuclear cells (PBMCs), taken at baseline. These receptors originate from a human donor with classical Hodgkin lymphoma.

The chain joins TRBV7-9 to TRBJ2-1, with a tentative D call TRBD2 (6 bases). The V end lost 5 bases, the J end lost 0 bases, and 11 bases lay between the germline ends. The CDR3 has 15 residues. CDR1 SEHNR and CDR2 FQNEAQ come from the germline V gene (reference sequence). The CDR3 is CASSGGTDSYNEQFF. CDR3 bases: TGTGCCAGCAGCGGGGGGACGGACTCCTACAATGAGCAGTTCTTC.

This clone counts as medium-sized (0.01 to 0.1%). The same CDR3 is also encoded by other DNA sequences in this sample. The V gene is TRBV6-5, the J gene TRBJ1-6; no clear D. V was clipped by 6 bases and J by 6 bases, with 15 bases between them. The CDR3 runs 15 residues. Per the germline V gene, CDR1 is MNHEY and CDR2 is SVGAGI. The CDR3 here is CASSPVMEGNSPLHF. CDR3 DNA sequence: TGTGCCAGCAGCCCCGTGATGGAGGGTAATTCACCCCTCCACTTT.

CDR3 protein: CASSLGGGNQPQHF. The CDR3 coding sequence is TGTGCCAGCAGCTTAGGAGGGGGCAATCAGCCCCAGCATTTT. This chain joins TRBV7-3 and TRBJ1-5; D might be TRBD1 (5 bases). The V gene's germline CDR1 is SGHTA and CDR2 FQGTGA. V was trimmed by 2 bases and J by 2 bases, leaving 7 bases between them. CDR3 length equals 14 residues.

The chain joins TRBV10-3 to TRBJ1-3, with D possibly matching TRBD1 (5 bases). This CDR3 is 14 amino acids long. V dropped 5 bases and J dropped 0 bases, with 8 bases sitting between them. Germline loops: CDR1 ENHRY, CDR2 SYGVKD. The CDR3 nucleotides read TGTGCCATCAGTTCGGACAACTCTGGAAACACCATATATTTT. It codes for CAISSDNSGNTIYF.

J is TRBJ1-5 and V is TRBV10-3, with a tentative D call TRBD1 (5 bases). The germline gives CDR1 ENHRY, CDR2 SYGVKD. The V end lost 2 bases, the J end lost 0 bases, and 11 bases lay between the germline ends. The CDR3 is 16 amino acids. The CDR3 nucleotides read TGTGCCATCAGTGAGGACAGCGGATATAGCAATCAGCCCCAGCATTTT. Translated: CAISEDSGYSNQPQHF.

The chain joins TRBV7-9 to TRBJ2-3; D gene uncertain. The CDR3 runs 16 residues. V lost 3 bases and J lost 4, with 17 bases in between. Germline lookup yields CDR1 SEHNR and CDR2 FQNEAQ (reference sequence). CDR3 sequence: CASSLDTAPLADTQYF. CDR3 nucleotides: TGTGCCAGCAGCTTGGATACAGCCCCTCTGGCAGATACGCAGTATTTT.

The chain is built from TRBV6-6 and TRBJ2-7; 7 bases are shared with TRBD1. CDR1 MNHNY and CDR2 SVGAGI come from the germline V gene (reference sequence). The CDR3 covers 14 residues. Trimming cost V 7 bases and J 3 bases; bases outside gene matches: 9. The CDR3 DNA sequence: TGTGCCAGCACCCCGACAGGGTTGGGCTACGAGCAGTACTTC. It yields the protein CASTPTGLGYEQYF.

The chain carries TRBV30 and TRBJ1-2, with TRBD1 as a possible D gene (5 bases). V lost 3 bases to trimming and J lost 1 base, with 12 bases between them. The CDR3 has 14 amino acids. The germline gives CDR1 GTSNPN, CDR2 SVGIG (reference sequence). The CDR3 coding sequence is TGTGCCTGGAGCGCGGGACGGATTAACTATGGCTACACCTTC. Its translation is CAWSAGRINYGYTF.

This clone was counted a few times. The CDR3 loop is CSAQTGNTIYF. In DNA, the CDR3 is TGCAGTGCTCAGACTGGAAACACCATATATTTT. The V call is TRBV20-1, the J call TRBJ1-3; D is ambiguous. Trimming stripped 5 bases from V and 2 bases from J, with 4 bases between. Germline values: CDR1 DFQATT, CDR2 SNEGSKA (reference sequence). The CDR3 totals 11 residues.

V usage is TRBV6-5 and J usage is TRBJ2-1; D assignment may be TRBD1 or TRBD2 (6 bases each). V was clipped by 4 bases and J by 8 bases, with 15 bases between them. CDR1 is MNHEY and CDR2 is SVGAGI in the germline V gene. This CDR3 has 14 residues. The CDR3 protein is CASSWGASRYEQFF. The DNA for the CDR3 is TGTGCCAGCAGTTGGGGGGCCTCACGCTATGAGCAGTTCTTC.

This sequence joins TRBV6-6 and TRBJ2-5, with TRBD2 identical over 8 bases. The CDR3 loop spans 14 amino acids. Germline loops: CDR1 MNHNY, CDR2 SVGAGI (reference sequence). V was pared by 6 bases and J by 3 bases, with 6 bases of the junction left unmatched. CDR3 protein: CASRTSGPKETQYF. In DNA form, the CDR3 reads TGTGCCAGCAGAACTAGCGGTCCTAAAGAGACCCAGTACTTC.

This rearrangement joins TRBV5-1 to TRBJ2-5; D possibly uses TRBD1 or TRBD2 (5 bases each). Trimming left V 0 bases short and J 1 base short, with 10 bases between. Germline lookup yields CDR1 SGHRS and CDR2 YFSETQ. CDR3 size: 15 residues. This CDR3 reads CASSLVTGLQETQYF. The CDR3 nucleotides are TGCGCCAGCAGCTTGGTTACGGGGCTCCAAGAGACCCAGTACTTC.

This clone appeared once. J is TRBJ2-5 and V is TRBV6-5; D possibly corresponds to TRBD2 (5 bases). In germline, CDR1 is MNHEY, CDR2 SVGAGI. Trimming cost V 6 bases and J 3 bases, with 17 bases left between them. This CDR3 has 15 residues. CDR3 DNA: TGTGCCAGCAGACTGGACTGGAACCGGGAAGAGACCCAGTACTTC. Translating it yields CASRLDWNREETQYF.

This sequence joins TRBV15 and TRBJ2-2; TRBD1 might be the D (6 bases). The germline V and J ends were trimmed by 4 bases and 5 bases, with 11 bases remaining between them. CDR1 and CDR2 (germline): LNHNV, YYDKDF (reference sequence). This CDR3 comprises 14 residues. CDR3 coding DNA: TGTGCCACCAGCATATACAGGGAAACCGGGGAGCTGTTTTTT. Amino acid sequence: CATSIYRETGELFF.

This chain joins TRBV7-2 and TRBJ2-1; D unresolved. Germline CDR1 reads SGHTA; CDR2 reads FQGNSA. V was shortened by 7 bases and J by 9 bases, with 19 bases between the two germline ends. CDR3 size: 14 residues. CDR3 loop: CASNFELGVGEQFF. CDR3 coding DNA: TGTGCCAGCAACTTCGAACTGGGTGTCGGTGAGCAGTTCTTC. Full variable domain (missing parts from reference TRBV7-2 and TRBJ2-1): GAGVSQSPSNKVTEKGKDVELRCDPISGHTALYWYRQSLGQGLEFLIYFQGNSAPDKSGLPSDRFSAERTGGSVSTLTIQRTQQEDSAVYLCASNFELGVGEQFFGPGTRLTVL.

The chain carries TRBV4-2 and TRBJ2-1; D is possibly TRBD2 (6 bases). The V gene's germline CDR1 is LGHNA and CDR2 YNFKEQ. V was trimmed by 1 base and J by 5 bases, leaving 15 bases between them. The CDR3 is 16 residues long. CDR3 bases: TGTGCCAGCAGCCAAGTTGGGGGGTCCCACCACAATGAGCAGTTCTTC. This translates into CASSQVGGSHHNEQFF.

The chain uses TRBV6-1 and TRBJ1-1; D ambiguous. The CDR3 length is 14 residues. V was pared by 1 base and J by 3 bases, with 9 bases between. Germline CDR1 and CDR2: MNHNS and SASEGT. The CDR3 is CASSEGNSYTEAFF. In nucleotides, the CDR3 is TGTGCCAGCAGTGAAGGGAACAGTTACACTGAAGCTTTCTTT.

The sample holds one count of this clone. This rearrangement joins TRBV5-1 to TRBJ2-1; 9 positions match TRBD2. The CDR3 has 15 amino acids. V shed 3 bases and J 4 bases; nucleotides not matched to a gene: 5. CDR1 and CDR2 (germline): SGHRS, YFSETQ. CDR3 region: CASSSASGVYNEQFF. The CDR3 region has the DNA TGCGCCAGCAGCTCCGCTAGCGGGGTTTACAATGAGCAGTTCTTC.

V usage is TRBV5-1 and J usage is TRBJ2-7; 8 bases are a match to TRBD1. CDR3 length equals 13 residues. In germline, CDR1 is SGHRS, CDR2 YFSETQ. Trimming at V came to 0 bases and at J to 7 bases, leaving 3 bases not matched to a gene. CDR3 DNA sequence: TGCGCCAGCAGCTTGGGACAGGGGAGGGAGCAGTACTTC. It yields the protein CASSLGQGREQYF. The full variable domain, rest sourced from reference TRBV5-1 and TRBJ2-7, is KAGVTQTPRYLIKTRGQQVTLSCSPISGHRSVSWYQQTPGQGLQFLFEYFSETQRNKGNFPGRFSGRQFSNSRSEMNVSTLELGDSALYLCASSLGQGREQYFGPGTRLTVT.

The chain is built from TRBV6-5 and TRBJ2-7; D is undetermined. Trimming cost V 2 bases and J 4 bases, with 12 bases left between them. The CDR3 consists of 14 residues. Germline values: CDR1 MNHEY, CDR2 SVGAGI. CDR3 DNA: TGTGCCAGCAGTTACGGTGGGTTTCGTTACGAGCAGTACTTC. Protein: CASSYGGFRYEQYF.

This clone has more than one count but fewer than ten. This rearrangement joins TRBV2 to TRBJ1-6; perhaps TRBD1 as D (6 bases). V was cut by 6 bases and J by 10 bases, with 7 bases left in between. Germline CDR1 SNHLY, CDR2 FYNNEI. The CDR3 covers 11 residues. The CDR3 region has the DNA TGTGCCAGCAGGGGGGGCTCACCCCTCCACTTT. Its translation: CASRGGSPLHF.

V and J are TRBV29-1 and TRBJ1-2, with D perhaps matching TRBD1 (5 bases). Germline values: CDR1 SQVTM, CDR2 ANQGSEA. CDR3 length: 12 amino acids. V was pared by 6 bases and J by 10 bases, with 18 bases between. CDR3: CSVKVRDGYYTF. The CDR3 DNA follows: TGCAGCGTCAAAGTCCGGGACGGATACTACACCTTC.

This chain links TRBV7-2 with TRBJ2-2; D is ambiguous. This CDR3 has 14 amino acids. Deletions cut 2 bases from V and 0 bases from J, with 4 bases between. Germline V gene data show CDR1 as SGHTA and CDR2 as FQGNSA. The CDR3 sequence: CASSLYPNTGELFF. In DNA, the CDR3 is TGTGCCAGCAGCTTATACCCGAACACCGGGGAGCTGTTTTTT.

This chain links TRBV28 with TRBJ1-4; D gene uncertain. The germline V gene has CDR1 MDHEN and CDR2 SYDVKM. Trimming pared 2 bases from V and 3 bases from J, leaving 7 bases between. The length of the CDR3 is 14 residues. For the CDR3, the DNA is TGTGCCAGCAGTTTAGGGCAAGCTAATGAAAAACTGTTTTTT. Protein product: CASSLGQANEKLFF.

The chain links TRBV27 to TRBJ2-3, with 13 positions matching TRBD2. The CDR3 runs 16 residues. Germline CDR1 is MNHEY and CDR2 is SMNVEV (reference sequence). The V and J ends lost 8 bases and 2 bases, in that order; junction bases with no gene match: 7. The DNA of the CDR3 is TGTGCCAGCGGTGGACTAGCGGGGGCCCTCACAGATACGCAGTATTTT. It specifies CASGGLAGALTDTQYF.

In its sample, this clone was seen a few times. The V gene is TRBV29-1, the J gene TRBJ1-1; D is uncertain. The ends were cut back, 4 bases at V and 6 bases at J, with 9 bases in the middle. The CDR3 consists of 11 residues. Germline CDR1 is SQVTM and CDR2 is ANQGSEA. CDR3 nucleotide sequence: TGCAGCGTTGGTTATTTCGCTGAAGCTTTCTTT. This codes for CSVGYFAEAFF. The full variable domain, with the rest looked up from reference TRBV29-1 and TRBJ1-1, is SAVISQKPSRDICQRGTSLTIQCQVDSQVTMMFWYRQQPGQSLTLIATANQGSEATYESGFVIDKFPISRPNLTFSTLTVSNMSPEDSSIYLCSVGYFAEAFFGQGTRLTVV.

The chain is built from TRBV5-4 and TRBJ1-2, with D perhaps matching TRBD1 (6 bases). This CDR3 has 12 amino acids. Trimming took off 3 bases at V and 8 bases at J, with 11 bases between the two ends. Germline-derived CDR1 and CDR2 are SGHNT and YYREEE (reference sequence). CDR3 nucleotide sequence: TGTGCCAGCAGCTCAACAGGGAACGGCTACACCTTC. It is translated as CASSSTGNGYTF. The full variable domain, completed using reference TRBV5-4 and TRBJ1-2, is ETGVTQSPTHLIKTRGQQVTLRCSSQSGHNTVSWYQQALGQGPQFIFQYYREEENGRGNFPPRFSGLQFPNYSSELNVNALELDDSALYLCASSSTGNGYTFGSGTRLTVV.

This sequence joins TRBV29-1 and TRBJ1-2; D perhaps matches TRBD1 (5 bases). Trimming removed 3 bases at V and 7 bases at J, with 12 bases between. Germline V lookup: CDR1 SQVTM, CDR2 ANQGSEA. The CDR3 has 12 amino acids. The CDR3 region has the DNA TGCAGCGTTGAGGGGTCCGGGGGTGGCTACACCTTC. Translated, it gives CSVEGSGGGYTF. Together with reference TRBV29-1 and TRBJ1-2, the CDR3 gives the full variable domain: SAVISQKPSRDICQRGTSLTIQCQVDSQVTMMFWYRQQPGQSLTLIATANQGSEATYESGFVIDKFPISRPNLTFSTLTVSNMSPEDSSIYLCSVEGSGGGYTFGSGTRLTVV.

This chain joins TRBV18 and TRBJ2-6, with no clear D. Germline V lookup: CDR1 KGHSH, CDR2 LQKENI. Trimming removed 4 bases from V and 4 bases from J, with 8 bases in between. This CDR3 is built from 14 residues. The CDR3 sequence: CASSLKSGANVLTF. DNA for the CDR3: TGTGCCAGCTCACTCAAGTCCGGGGCCAACGTCCTGACTTTC.

This chain uses TRBV7-9 with TRBJ2-7, with 7 nucleotides matching TRBD1. The V segment lost 5 bases and the J segment 2 bases; nucleotides outside the gene matches: 12. CDR3 size: 16 residues. CDR1 and CDR2 (germline): SEHNR, FQNEAQ (reference sequence). CDR3 loop: CASSTNRGGEPYEQYF. The CDR3, as DNA: TGTGCCAGCAGCACTAACAGGGGCGGAGAGCCCTACGAGCAGTACTTC.